This T cell receptor (beta chain) was sequenced in a study of blood T cell repertoires in COVID-19. Study at large: From T cells, B-cell-depleted T cells, or PBMCs came the material, which was cDNA or gDNA.

Original processing methods: Researchers report that nucleated cell counts were estimated from reference gene primer amplification. Clones were sequenced by immunoSEQ multiplex PCR, and TCRdb holds only the in-frame ones, with some missing. V, J and clone size are taken as reported in that table, and D and trimming were inferred from the DNA itself. The sample yields 45,000 to 65,000 clones, 90% to 95% seen once. Trimming took off 0 bases at V and 4 bases at J, with 15 bases between the two ends. The CDR3 has 16 residues. CDR1 is LGHDT and CDR2 is YNNKEL in the germline V gene (reference sequence). This sequence originates from a man aged 45 to 65 with acute or convalescent COVID-19. The chain carries TRBV3-1 (or the pseudogene TRBV3-2) and TRBJ1-2; weak D call: TRBD1 (5 bases). The specimen was peripheral blood. The CDR3 coding sequence is TGTGCCAGCAGCCAAGAAATTCGGGGAGGGGCCTATGGCTACACCTTC. It specifies CASSQEIRGGAYGYTF.